The TCR beta chain under discussion was sequenced for a study of human T cells and chemical hapten exposure. This clonotype was counted many times. What the library attached to individual cDNA molecules were unique molecular identifiers. Authors' processing steps: Some 100,000 TCRs per sample was the median, with a range of about 20,000 to 750,000. TCRdb processed the RACE reads anew with MiXCR; each CDR3 protein has one entry. The V and J calls here are based on TCRdb, not the publication. The table has 60,000 to 70,000 distinct CDR3 sequences, roughly 9.8% seen once; the top ten hold 5% to 5.5%. Specified time point: pre-sensitization, week 0. Described treatment: therapeutic diphenylcyclopropenone sensitization with weekly scalp DPC. The study drew its donors from alopecia patients who were 18 to 70 years old and suitable for DPC. The CDR3 runs 14 residues. The germline CDR1 and CDR2 sequences are SGHVS and FQNEAQ. Between the trimmed V and J ends, which lost 2 bases and 1 base, there was a span of 8 bases.

Sequencing used whole blood, obtained in connection with sensitization to the hapten diphenylcyclopropenone (DPC). The chain has TRBV7-8 and TRBJ1-1; no definite D call. This clonotype originated in a woman aged 50 to 65 with alopecia areata. Some clones in this sample may be carry-over from other donors' samples. The CDR3 sequence is CASSLQESNTEAFF. The CDR3 DNA is TGTGCCAGCAGCTTACAGGAGTCGAACACTGAAGCTTTCTTT.